Presented here are 13 T cell receptor beta chains from one specimen sequenced in a study of blood T cell repertoires in COVID-19. This table comes from immunoSEQ multiplex PCR, and its TCRdb copy is limited to in-frame clones, with some not included. The sample lists 95,000 or so clones; about 89% were seen once. The sequenced sample was peripheral blood. Source of these receptors: a woman in her 70s with acute or convalescent COVID-19.

This clone was seen a single time. The genes are TRBV10-2 and TRBJ2-2; 13 nucleotides line up with TRBD2. The CDR3 loop spans 19 amino acids. J gave up 4 bases and V 3 bases, and 11 bases lay outside the gene matches. Germline CDR1 is WSHSY and CDR2 is SAAADI. The CDR3 DNA reads TGCGCCAGCAGTGATTCCGGACTAGCGGGAGTGGGCGGCACCGGGGAGCTGTTTTTT. Amino acids: CASSDSGLAGVGGTGELFF.

The chain carries TRBV2 and TRBJ1-6; 9 bases are a match to TRBD1. CDR1 and CDR2 (germline): SNHLY, FYNNEI. This CDR3 contains 15 residues. Germline trimming cut 6 bases from V and 7 bases from J; bases unmatched to any gene: 7. CDR3 nucleotide sequence: TGTGCCAGCAGAGCATGGACAGGGGAGAATTCACCCCTCCACTTT. Translation gives CASRAWTGENSPLHF. Full variable domain (outside the CDR3, taken from reference TRBV2 and TRBJ1-6): EPEVTQTPSHQVTQMGQEVILRCVPISNHLYFYWYRQILGQKVEFLVSFYNNEISEKSEIFDDQFSVERPDGSNFTLKIRSTKLEDSAMYFCASRAWTGENSPLHFGNGTRLTVT.

This sequence joins TRBV5-1 and TRBJ1-1; D uncertain. Germline loops: CDR1 SGHRS, CDR2 YFSETQ. CDR3 length: 15 residues. Deletions cut 3 bases from V and 0 bases from J, with 12 bases between. This CDR3 reads CASSYSPSMNTEAFF. The CDR3 coding sequence is TGCGCCAGCAGCTATAGCCCTTCAATGAACACTGAAGCTTTCTTT.

V gene TRBV7-9 combines with J gene TRBJ1-4; D is ambiguous. The CDR3 covers 14 residues. CDR1 is SEHNR and CDR2 is FQNEAQ in the germline V gene (reference sequence). The V and J ends lost 0 bases and 7 bases respectively, with 9 bases between them. CDR3 sequence: CASSLAPLVEKLFF. The CDR3 DNA reads TGTGCCAGCAGCTTAGCTCCGCTAGTTGAAAAACTGTTTTTT.

J is TRBJ1-1 and V is TRBV2; D is unresolved. The CDR3 has 14 residues. The germline V and J ends were trimmed by 2 bases and 2 bases, with 9 bases remaining between them. Germline loops: CDR1 SNHLY, CDR2 FYNNEI. In DNA, the CDR3 is TGTGCCAGCAGTGAACGCCCGGGTAACACTGAAGCTTTCTTT. Translated: CASSERPGNTEAFF.

The chain uses TRBV6-5 and TRBJ1-3; D is ambiguous. CDR1 MNHEY and CDR2 SVGAGI come from the germline V gene. The CDR3 length is 14 residues. V lost 8 bases and J 0 bases, leaving 11 bases between the germline ends. CDR3 coding DNA: TGTGCCAGCTCTCCGGTAGACTCTGGAAACACCATATATTTT. Protein product: CASSPVDSGNTIYF.

The rearrangement joins TRBV11-2 to TRBJ2-5; TRBD1 aligns across 7 bases. CDR1 is SGHAT and CDR2 is FQNNGV in the germline V gene. The V segment lost 4 bases and the J segment 1 base; nucleotides outside the gene matches: 12. The CDR3 is 17 residues long. Here the CDR3 DNA reads TGTGCCAGCAGCTCTCAACCCCCGGGACAGAGCCAAGAGACCCAGTACTTC. Amino acid sequence: CASSSQPPGQSQETQYF.

V gene TRBV18 combines with J gene TRBJ1-2; TRBD1 matches at 7 bases. Germline CDR1 is KGHSH and CDR2 is LQKENI. CDR3 length: 16 amino acids. V was clipped by 0 bases and J by 0 bases; unmatched bases: 4. The CDR3 nucleotides read TGTGCCAGCTCACCACCATTCGGGACAGCTAACTATGGCTACACCTTC. Translation: CASSPPFGTANYGYTF. Together with reference TRBV18 and TRBJ1-2, the CDR3 gives the full variable domain: NAGVMQNPRHLVRRRGQEARLRCSPMKGHSHVYWYRQLPEEGLKFMVYLQKENIIDESGMPKERFSAEFPKEGPSILRIQQVVRGDSAAYFCASSPPFGTANYGYTFGSGTRLTVV.

This chain joins TRBV24-1 and TRBJ2-1, with D perhaps matching TRBD2 (6 bases). The CDR3 length is 14 residues. Trimming pared 9 bases from V and 1 base from J, leaving 12 bases between. CDR1 KGHDR and CDR2 SFDVKD come from the germline V gene. CDR3 in DNA: TGTGCCACCGCCCCTGGGGGGTCCTACAATGAGCAGTTCTTC. Translating gives CATAPGGSYNEQFF.

This chain uses TRBV7-9 with TRBJ1-5, with D tentatively TRBD1 (6 bases). The germline gives CDR1 SEHNR, CDR2 FQNEAQ (reference sequence). Trimming removed 3 bases at V and 3 bases at J, with 18 bases between. The CDR3 runs to 17 residues. The CDR3 nucleotides read TGTGCCAGCAGCTTCAAACAGGGATTCGGCCCCAATCAGCCCCAGCATTTT. As protein: CASSFKQGFGPNQPQHF.

The V and J genes are TRBV27 and TRBJ2-1; 10 bases match TRBD2. CDR1 is MNHEY and CDR2 is SMNVEV in the germline V gene (reference sequence). The length of the CDR3 is 13 residues. Losses at the gene ends were 6 bases for V and 10 bases for J; bases not matched to a gene: 6. The CDR3 coding sequence is TGTGCCAGCAGAACTAGCGGGGTCGGCGAGCAGTTCTTC. Amino acids: CASRTSGVGEQFF.

V gene TRBV2 combines with J gene TRBJ1-5; D is possibly TRBD1 (6 bases). CDR3 length: 14 residues. The V end lost 10 bases, the J end lost 1 base, and 14 bases lay between the germline ends. CDR1 and CDR2 from the germline V gene are SNHLY and FYNNEI. The CDR3 region is CATGGGGSNQPQHF. As DNA, the CDR3 is TGTGCCACGGGAGGGGGAGGGAGCAATCAGCCCCAGCATTTT.

This chain links TRBV24-1 with TRBJ2-1; TRBD1 matches at 7 bases. V was pared by 4 bases and J by 4 bases, with 9 bases of the junction left unmatched. This CDR3 is 16 amino acids long. CDR1 is KGHDR, CDR2 SFDVKD, per germline. The CDR3 reads CATSEPNTGAYNEQFF. The CDR3, as DNA: TGTGCCACCAGTGAACCCAACACAGGGGCGTACAATGAGCAGTTCTTC.